The 3 T cell receptor beta chains listed next were all sequenced from one sample in a study of shared clonotypes between healthy human individuals. Assay: immunoSEQ multiplex PCR; the TCRdb copy retains only in-frame clones and omits some. Of 2,500,000 or so clones in the sample, 85% to 95% were seen once. The specimen sequenced was naive CD4+ T cells from PBMCs. Subset indicated: CD45RA+ positively selected. The source of these receptors is a man aged 18 to 29 in good health. Some clones in this sample may be carry-over from other donors' samples.

V and J are TRBV7-9 and TRBJ2-5; 9 bases map to TRBD2. The CDR3 is 17 amino acids. The germline gives CDR1 SEHNR, CDR2 FQNEAQ (reference sequence). J was trimmed by 5 bases and V by 5 bases; bases with no gene match: 15. DNA of the CDR3: TGTGCCAGCAGCCCGTATGTGAGTAGCGGGAGAAGCGAGACCCAGTACTTC. Translated, it gives CASSPYVSSGRSETQYF. Drawing the rest from reference TRBV7-9 and TRBJ2-5, the complete variable domain is DTGVSQNPRHKITKRGQNVTFRCDPISEHNRLYWYRQTLGQGPEFLTYFQNEAQLEKSRLLSDRFSAERPKGSFSTLEIQRTEQGDSAMYLCASSPYVSSGRSETQYFGPGTRLLVL.

This clone was seen a few times. The rearrangement links TRBV4-1 to TRBJ1-1; the D is unclear. Germline CDR1 MGHRA, CDR2 YSYEKL. The CDR3 loop spans 13 amino acids. V dropped 2 bases and J dropped 0 bases, with 4 bases sitting between them. DNA of the CDR3: TGCGCCAGCAGCCAAACCATGAACACTGAAGCTTTCTTT. It is translated as CASSQTMNTEAFF.

This chain uses TRBV5-8 with TRBJ1-5, with no clear D. The germline CDR1 and CDR2 sequences are SGHTS and YDEGEE. V dropped 0 bases and J dropped 2 bases, with 9 bases sitting between them. The CDR3 runs to 15 residues. The CDR3 loop is CASSLDWSGNQPQHF. CDR3 in DNA: TGTGCCAGCAGCTTGGATTGGTCTGGCAATCAGCCCCAGCATTTT.